This T cell receptor beta chain came from a study of blood T cell repertoires in COVID-19 (dated by TCRdb to about 2020). Concerning the study at large: Samples from collaborators originated in the United States, Italy and Spain and spanned both the acute and convalescent phases of COVID-19. The material from the prospective study consisted of cDNA or gDNA derived from T cells, B-cell-depleted T cells, or PBMCs. The dataset comprised deeply sampled blood TCRbeta repertoires from subjects exposed to, actively infected with, or recovered from COVID-19. The repertoires were released in a freely available public database meant as a resource for research on the immune response to SARS-CoV-2. Samples came from the ongoing ImmuneRACE study (first 160 participants) plus 1,254 subjects from 6 global collaborators. Sample metadata almost always included a de-identified subject ID, COVID-19 status, age in years and sex. Where HLA class I and class II types were available, the types were taken from metadata supplied by the sample provider, not from assay-based typing. Paper-wide results and their limitations: How much clinical and demographic metadata was included differed by source and by participant, and the metadata was provided uncurated.

In Seattle, one collaborating source enrolled patients while the infection was active and tracked those patients longitudinally over the course of disease. Each collaborating institution followed its own protocols to collect whole blood in K2EDTA tubes. Collaborator samples were shipped for TCRbeta analysis as frozen whole blood, isolated PBMCs, or DNA extracted from either sample type. Taken from cysteine to phenylalanine, the CDR3 has 13 residues. Just the 39-base CDR3 DNA is kept, in frame starting at base 1. From a lookup of the germline V gene, CDR1 and CDR2 are SQVTM and ANQGSEA. The trim is 6 bases for V and 1 base for J, with a gap of 12 bases between the germline ends. The immunoSEQ Assay, a bias-controlled multiplex PCR, was used to amplify TCRbeta CDR3 regions from genomic DNA. As for the original processing: Nucleated cell counts per sample were estimated from amplification of reference gene primers within the assay. To quantify the absolute abundance of each unique TCRbeta CDR3 rearrangement, sequence reads were collapsed and filtered. For each sample, productive Simpson clonality was calculated by taking the square root of Simpson's diversity index across productive rearrangements. TCRdb took this table from immuneACCESS and kept in-frame rearrangements with V and J called. Such tables lack part of the clones; where checked against another copy, unresolved V genes explain under half of the gap, and the rest is unexplained. V and J calls and clone size are as listed in that table; D and trimming were resolved from the DNA. This sample is represented by about 220,000 clones; more than 75% of them were singletons. Clones ranked in the top ten supply 5.2% of the sample.

As regards this clone: Its antigen remains undetermined. No much larger clone exists at a distance of one base, and base qualities are not known.

The receptor comes from a woman between 65 and 79 years old with COVID-19, enrolled during active disease. Source material: peripheral blood. The sequence joins TRBV29-1 to TRBJ1-1; the D gene is possibly TRBD1, with 5 bases matching. The DNA sequence reads TGCAGCGTCTCGGGCAGGGAGAACACTGAAGCTTTCTTT. Its translation is CSVSGRENTEAFF.